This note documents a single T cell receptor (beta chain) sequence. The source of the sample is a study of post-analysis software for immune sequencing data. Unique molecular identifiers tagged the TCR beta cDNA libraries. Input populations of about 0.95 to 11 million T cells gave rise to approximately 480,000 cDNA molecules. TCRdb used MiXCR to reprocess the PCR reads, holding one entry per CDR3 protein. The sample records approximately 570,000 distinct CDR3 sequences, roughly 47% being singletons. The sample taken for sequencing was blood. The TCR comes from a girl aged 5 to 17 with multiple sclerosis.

The CDR3 DNA reads as TGTGCCATCAGTTCACCGGGACAGGGGGCGCGGTACGAGCAGTACTTC. Its translation is CAISSPGQGARYEQYF. The rearrangement uses TRBV10-3 and TRBJ2-7; 12 positions match TRBD1. CDR3 length: 16 residues. The germline V gene encodes CDR1 ENHRY and CDR2 SYGVKD. V shed 5 bases, J shed 4 bases, and the junction held 9 bases outside the gene matches.